This T cell receptor (beta chain) was documented in a study of blood T cells in healthy people across ages (dated by TCRdb to between 2014 and 2016). For the study in its entirety: In model experiments, template switching captured about one uniquely barcoded TCR beta cDNA molecule for every two T cells. The study measured age-related changes in TCR beta repertoire diversity using deep sequencing normalized with unique cDNA molecular identifiers. To avoid experimental bias, donors of different ages were spread randomly across the sequencing lanes. The study analyzed two additional independent replicas of 1 million unique cDNA reads from the same blood draw for two donors, one aged 18 to 29 and one aged 80 or older. Donors were grouped into four age groups: young (average about 15 years), middle-aged (around 39), aged (62) and long-lived (82).

A single count supports this clonotype. Which antigen it targets is not known. Its ends do not fully match the called genes, so a read error is possible. The CDR3 contains 15 residues, cysteine and phenylalanine counted. Only the CDR3 portion is preserved as DNA: 45 bases, with reading frame beginning at the first base. CDR1 and CDR2 are drawn from the germline V gene: MGHRA, YSYEKL. The protocol used for the library was 5' RACE. The second PCR ran for roughly 7 to 11 cycles and used a J-beta primer mix along with a sample-barcoded 5' primer. A unique molecular identifier was introduced onto each TCR beta cDNA molecule by a template-switch 5' adaptor carrying 12 random nucleotides. At least 2.5 million CDR3-containing paired-end reads were obtained from each sample. All of the RNA was converted into first-strand cDNA using the Mint cDNA synthesis kit, with a TRBC-specific oligonucleotide serving as the primer. Following uracil-DNA glycosylase treatment, a first 18-cycle PCR with universal primers M1SS and BC2_uni_R was performed on all cDNA. The source study handled its data this way. Each sample was normalized by randomly selecting 1 million high-quality reads, each carrying a distinct molecular identifier. Reads with shared molecular identifiers were discarded instead of being binned into consensus sequences. CDR3 identification, clonotype clustering and error correction used MiTCR with a Q25 quality threshold and the strictest error-elimination algorithm. A nonparametric unseen species model with Euler transformation was used to estimate a lower bound on total TCR beta diversity. The public reads were quality trimmed at Q25 with fastp and then assembled into clones with MiXCR by TCRdb, keeping productive beta chains. All rows with the same CDR3 protein become a single entry with the most common DNA and genes. TCRdb, not the original authors, processed these V and J calls. The sample table lists approximately 1,700,000 distinct CDR3 sequences, about two fifths of them with a count of one. Of the sample, under 30% falls within the top ten clones.

The paper's findings and limits, for the study overall: Donor CMV infection status was unknown, potentially confounding age-related changes in expanded clonotypes. There was a strong correlation between observed TCR beta diversity and the percentage of naive T cells measured by flow cytometry. Because profiling used bulk unsorted PBMCs, naive and antigen-experienced compartments could not be compared conclusively. Estimates of total diversity based on one million sequenced T cells were considered lower bounds and underestimates. Compared with the aged group, the long-lived group had more naive CD4+ T cells, fewer expanded clones and increased TCR diversity, suggesting age selection. Observed TCR beta diversity per million T cells fell roughly linearly with age, and a significant reduction was already apparent by age about 36.

The donors were some 39 Caucasian individuals from Russia, aged roughly 6 to 100 years, who were systemically healthy. Each donor gave ten milliliters of peripheral blood, collected into EDTA-treated Vacutainer tubes. Ficoll-Paque density-gradient centrifugation was used to isolate PBMCs, with at least 6.5 million per sample. Trizol reagent was used to extract total RNA from the PBMCs, yielding at least 5.5 micrograms per sample. The percentages of naive CD45RAhigh/CD27high T cells were determined by flow cytometry on a PBMC aliquot from every donor. This receptor chain uses TRBV4-1 and TRBJ2-5; possibly the D gene is TRBD1, per 6 matching bases. The sample taken for sequencing was blood. This TCR derives from a human donor in good health. This receptor has the CDR3 CANSQISGVWETQYF. The nucleotide sequence reads as follows: TGCGCCAACAGCCAAATTTCAGGGGTATGGGAGACCCAGTACTTC.